Sequencing of this T cell receptor (beta chain) was carried out in a study of OX40 agonist ivuxolimab in advanced cancers. Study information: Patients achieving partial responses numbered three: one hepatocellular carcinoma case and two cutaneous melanoma cases.

Clones were read by immunoSEQ multiplex PCR, and TCRdb kept only the in-frame ones, dropping some. This sample has 90,000 to 120,000 clones; about nine tenths occur once, and the top ten carry approximately 0.31%. Worth noting for this clone: Its antigen is unidentified.

J gave up 2 bases and V 5 bases, and 2 bases lay outside the gene matches. The CDR3 consists of 13 residues. Germline lookup yields CDR1 SGHAT and CDR2 FQDESV (reference sequence). Study-wide findings and caveats: The study observed clonal expansion of CD4+ and CD8+ blood T cells by week 6 at 0.1 to 3.0 mg/kg. Researchers report that CD8+ T cells had, on average, more expanded clones than CD4+.

The sequencing here drew on CD4+ or CD8+ T cells sorted from blood, taken in a trial of the OX40 agonist ivuxolimab. The TCR comes from an adult with an advanced solid tumor such as melanoma, head and neck, liver or kidney cancer. The chain uses TRBV11-1 and TRBJ2-5; 7 nucleotides line up with TRBD1. The CDR3 nucleotides are TGTGCCAGCAGCCCCAGGGGGCAAGAGACCCAGTACTTC. Its translation is CASSPRGQETQYF.